This TCR beta chain was sequenced during a study of T cells in Graves' hyperthyroidism and ophthalmopathy. Points on this clonotype: A much larger clone lies one base from this, so it may be a read error.

The CDR3 regions of TCR beta were amplified from RNA transcripts. In the first-round RT-PCR of the TCR CDR3, the HTBI primer set was used. TCRdb processed the multiplex PCR reads anew with MiXCR; each CDR3 protein has one entry. The data hold about 350,000 distinct CDR3 sequences, with about a sixth observed a single time. Using around 10 ml of fresh peripheral blood, PBMCs were prepared. Material: blood. This clonotype was obtained from a woman in her twenties or thirties with Graves' hyperthyroidism that later progressed to Graves' ophthalmopathy.

The CDR3 sequence is CASSSGQGVQPQHF. The CDR3 region has the DNA TGTGCCAGCAGCTCGGGACAGGGGGTTCAGCCCCAGCATTTT. The chain recombines TRBV7-9 with TRBJ1-5, with 11 bases fitting TRBD1. Germline V lookup: CDR1 SEHNR, CDR2 FQNEAQ (reference sequence). J lost 6 bases, V lost 4 bases, and 2 bases had no gene match. This CDR3 region has 14 residues.